This T cell receptor beta chain emerged from a study of cytomegalovirus exposure and HLA in healthy donors. Study observations and caveats: A later analysis reported that several of the most significant clusters appeared to be linked to common viral pathogens, among them Epstein-Barr virus.

The CDR3 is 14 residues long. Looked up from germline, CDR1 is SGHRS and CDR2 is YFSETQ. V was pared by 0 bases and J by 3 bases, with 9 bases between. As for this clone: The antigen is not known.

Amplification used 60 Vbeta primers and 13 Jbeta primers. Sequenced by immunoSEQ multiplex PCR; TCRdb stores in-frame clones only, minus some. The data contain some 120,000 clones, around 70% of them singletons. Sequencing was carried out using PBMCs. The rearrangement links TRBV5-1 to TRBJ1-1; D perhaps matches TRBD1 (6 bases). This receptor was taken from a man younger than 40 in good health and CMV-seropositive. The CDR3 loop reads CASSLGTVYTEAFF. The CDR3 nucleotides are TGCGCCAGCAGCTTGGGGACAGTTTACACTGAAGCTTTCTTT.